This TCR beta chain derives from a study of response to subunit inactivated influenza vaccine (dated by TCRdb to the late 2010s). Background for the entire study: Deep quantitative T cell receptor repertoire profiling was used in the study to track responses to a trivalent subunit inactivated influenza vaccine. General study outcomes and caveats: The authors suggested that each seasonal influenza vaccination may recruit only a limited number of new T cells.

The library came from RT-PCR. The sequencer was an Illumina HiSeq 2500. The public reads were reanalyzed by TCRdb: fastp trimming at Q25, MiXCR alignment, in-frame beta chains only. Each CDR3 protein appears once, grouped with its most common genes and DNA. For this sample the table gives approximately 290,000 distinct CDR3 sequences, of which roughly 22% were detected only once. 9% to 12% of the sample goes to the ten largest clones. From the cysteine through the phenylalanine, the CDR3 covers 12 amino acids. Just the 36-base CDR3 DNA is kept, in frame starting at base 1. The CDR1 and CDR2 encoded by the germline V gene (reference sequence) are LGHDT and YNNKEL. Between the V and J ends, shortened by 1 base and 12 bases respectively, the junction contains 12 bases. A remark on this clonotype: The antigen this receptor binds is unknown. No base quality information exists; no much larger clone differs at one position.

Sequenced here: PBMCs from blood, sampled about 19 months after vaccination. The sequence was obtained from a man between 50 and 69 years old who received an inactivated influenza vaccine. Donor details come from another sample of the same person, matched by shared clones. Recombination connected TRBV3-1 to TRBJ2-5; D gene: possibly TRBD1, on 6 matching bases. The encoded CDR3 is CASSQVEDREYF. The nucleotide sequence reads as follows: TGTGCCAGCAGCCAAGTGGAGGACAGAGAGTACTTC.